The rows below give T cell receptor beta chains drawn from one sample of a study of blood T cell repertoires in COVID-19. The protocol was immunoSEQ multiplex PCR, while the TCRdb copy is restricted to in-frame clones and leaves out a portion. The table records about 440,000 clones, around 90% of them present only once. Sequenced: PBMCs or T cells enriched from blood (not recorded which). Receptors were obtained from a woman younger than 35 with acute COVID-19. The CDR3 runs from the conserved cysteine through the conserved F or W. Each record gives: J gene, CDR3 length, V gene, D gene, clone size, CDR3 DNA, CDR3 protein. A D gene is named only where the DNA matches it firmly. Part of the rows lack a size; the others show once, few, many or a class for expanded clones.

TRBJ1-1	12	TRBV11-2	.	once	TGTGCCAGCAGTCTTTCAGGCACTGAAGCTTTCTTT	CASSLSGTEAFF
TRBJ1-1	14	TRBV20-1	TRBD1	few	TGCAGTGCTAGTCGGGGACAGATGAACACTGAAGCTTTCTTT	CSASRGQMNTEAFF
TRBJ1-4	12	TRBV2	.	.	TGTGCCAGCAGACAGCATAATGAAAAACTGTTTTTT	CASRQHNEKLFF
TRBJ2-1	15	TRBV5-6	TRBD2	few	TGTGCCAGCAGCTCTGGACTAGCGGTTCTCAATGAGCAGTTCTTC	CASSSGLAVLNEQFF
TRBJ1-1	16	TRBV19	TRBD1	.	TGTGCCAGTAGTAAGGGGGGACAGGGAGATCGCACTGAAGCTTTCTTT	CASSKGGQGDRTEAFF
TRBJ1-4	16	TRBV7-9	TRBD1	.	TGTGCCAGCAGCGATCTTCTCCAGGGGGCTAATGAAAAACTGTTTTTT	CASSDLLQGANEKLFF
TRBJ2-7	18	TRBV10-3	.	.	TGTGCCATCAGTGAGGCGAGTAAGGTCGACACCTTCACCTACGAGCAGTACTTC	CAISEASKVDTFTYEQYF
TRBJ2-7	16	TRBV15	TRBD2	.	TGTGCCACCAGCAGAGTACTAGCGGGAGGTACCTACGAGCAGTACTTC	CATSRVLAGGTYEQYF
TRBJ2-1	15	TRBV4-1	.	.	TGCGCCAGCAGCCAAGGCCTCTACCCCTACAATGAGCAGTTCTTC	CASSQGLYPYNEQFF
TRBJ2-5	17	TRBV11-2	TRBD1	.	TGTGCCAGCAGCTTAGTCTTCTTGGACAGGGGGCCGGAGACCCAGTACTTC	CASSLVFLDRGPETQYF
TRBJ2-1	16	TRBV11-2	TRBD1	.	TGTGCCAGCAGCCACGACAGGGGATTCTCCTACAATGAGCAGTTCTTC	CASSHDRGFSYNEQFF
TRBJ1-1	15	TRBV14	TRBD1	.	TGTGCCAGCAGCCCCCGGGAGGGGGCCTACACTGAAGCTTTCTTT	CASSPREGAYTEAFF
TRBJ1-1	13	TRBV6-5	TRBD1	.	TGTGCCAGCAGGCCACAGGGGGCTACTGAAGCTTTCTTT	CASRPQGATEAFF
TRBJ1-2	14	TRBV23-1	.	.	TGCGCCAGCAGTCAATGGACACTTCTAGGAGGCTACACCTTC	CASSQWTLLGGYTF
TRBJ2-2	18	TRBV7-9	TRBD2	.	TGTGCCAGCAGCCGACCGGGACTAGCGGGGGGGAACACCGGGGAGCTGTTTTTT	CASSRPGLAGGNTGELFF
TRBJ2-2	12	TRBV10-3	.	.	TGTGCCATCAGCCAGGGTGCTGGGGAGCTGTTTTTT	CAISQGAGELFF
TRBJ1-1	15	TRBV19	.	once	TGTGCCAGTAAGGAGTTTGGAGGGGGGGAGTCTGAAGCTTTCTTT	CASKEFGGGESEAFF
TRBJ1-2	13	TRBV5-5	.	few	TGTGCCAGCAGCTTGCTAGCCCGGTATGGCTACACCTTC	CASSLLARYGYTF
TRBJ2-3	19	TRBV5-1	TRBD2	.	TGCGCCAGCAGCCAACTGGGACTAGCGGGAGTGGACGGCACAGATACGCAGTATTTT	CASSQLGLAGVDGTDTQYF
TRBJ2-4	15	TRBV7-2	.	once	TGTGCCAGCAGACAAGACTGGCTAGCCAAAAACATTCAGTACTTC	CASRQDWLAKNIQYF
TRBJ1-3	17	TRBV25-1	TRBD1	.	TGTGCCAGCAGTGCCCGAGCTTACAGGGGGGGAGGAAACACCATATATTTT	CASSARAYRGGGNTIYF
TRBJ1-1	13	TRBV6-6	.	.	TGTGCCAGCAGCCGAAACGGGGAGGCTGAAGCTTTCTTT	CASSRNGEAEAFF
TRBJ1-2	18	TRBV11-2	TRBD1	.	TGTGCCAGCAGCTTAGGCCCCGGGACAGGGCGGTCTACGGATGGCTACACCTTC	CASSLGPGTGRSTDGYTF
TRBJ2-7	16	TRBV7-2	TRBD2	once	TGTGCCAGCAGCTTAGACGGGACTAGCGGAATCTACGAGCAGTACTTC	CASSLDGTSGIYEQYF
TRBJ2-1	17	TRBV28	TRBD2	.	TGTGCCAGCAGTTCCCGCTTCCCTAGCGGAACGTACAATGAGCAGTTCTTC	CASSSRFPSGTYNEQFF
TRBJ2-2	15	TRBV5-1	TRBD2	once	TGCGCCAGCAGCTTGGGGACTAGCGTTAACGGGGAGCTGTTTTTT	CASSLGTSVNGELFF
TRBJ1-1	12	TRBV3-1/TRBV3-2	.	.	TGTGCCAGCAGCCAAGGGAATGACAAAGCTTTCTTT	CASSQGNDKAFF
TRBJ1-1	18	TRBV5-6	.	.	TGTGCCAGCACCTTCATTCGGTGGGGTGGGACAAGAGCCACTGAAGCTTTCTTT	CASTFIRWGGTRATEAFF
TRBJ2-5	15	TRBV18	.	few	TGTGCCAGCTCACCAGGTTCCAGGGCCCAAGAGACCCAGTACTTC	CASSPGSRAQETQYF
TRBJ1-1	16	TRBV7-2	TRBD1	once	TGTGCCAGCAGCTCCCGTCCCGGGACAGTGAACACTGAAGCTTTCTTT	CASSSRPGTVNTEAFF
TRBJ1-2	14	TRBV28	TRBD1	.	TGTGCCAGCAGTCAATCGACAGGGCTCTATGGCTACACCTTC	CASSQSTGLYGYTF
TRBJ1-1	15	TRBV7-9	TRBD1	.	TGTGCCAGCAGCCCCAAAGGCCAGGGGGCGTCTGAAGCTTTCTTT	CASSPKGQGASEAFF
TRBJ1-1	14	TRBV5-1	.	.	TGCGCCAGCAGCTTGGAAACAAAGAACACTGAAGCTTTCTTT	CASSLETKNTEAFF
TRBJ1-1	12	TRBV7-9	TRBD1	.	TGTGCCAGCAGCACAGGGGGCTTTGAAGCTTTCTTT	CASSTGGFEAFF
TRBJ2-6	14	TRBV21-1	.	.	TGTGCCAGCAGCTTTCTCTCTGGGGCCAACGTCCTGACTTTC	CASSFLSGANVLTF
TRBJ2-5	15	TRBV5-1	TRBD1	once	TGCGCCAGCAGCTTGGACACAGGGGACCAAGAGACCCAGTACTTC	CASSLDTGDQETQYF
TRBJ1-6	15	TRBV18	TRBD1	.	TGTGCCAGCTCACCACAGGGACAGGGAAGTAGTCCCCTCCACTTT	CASSPQGQGSSPLHF
TRBJ2-2	16	TRBV25-1	TRBD1	.	TGTGCCAGCAGTATCAGACAGGGGGCTCTAACCGGGGAGCTGTTTTTT	CASSIRQGALTGELFF
TRBJ2-2	17	TRBV3-1/TRBV3-2	TRBD2	.	TGTGCCAGCAGCCAAGGGGGACTAGCGGGAAACACCGGGGAGCTGTTTTTT	CASSQGGLAGNTGELFF
TRBJ2-4	15	TRBV15	TRBD2	.	TGTGCCACCAGCAGAGTTGGGGGAGCGGGGGACATTCAGTACTTC	CATSRVGGAGDIQYF